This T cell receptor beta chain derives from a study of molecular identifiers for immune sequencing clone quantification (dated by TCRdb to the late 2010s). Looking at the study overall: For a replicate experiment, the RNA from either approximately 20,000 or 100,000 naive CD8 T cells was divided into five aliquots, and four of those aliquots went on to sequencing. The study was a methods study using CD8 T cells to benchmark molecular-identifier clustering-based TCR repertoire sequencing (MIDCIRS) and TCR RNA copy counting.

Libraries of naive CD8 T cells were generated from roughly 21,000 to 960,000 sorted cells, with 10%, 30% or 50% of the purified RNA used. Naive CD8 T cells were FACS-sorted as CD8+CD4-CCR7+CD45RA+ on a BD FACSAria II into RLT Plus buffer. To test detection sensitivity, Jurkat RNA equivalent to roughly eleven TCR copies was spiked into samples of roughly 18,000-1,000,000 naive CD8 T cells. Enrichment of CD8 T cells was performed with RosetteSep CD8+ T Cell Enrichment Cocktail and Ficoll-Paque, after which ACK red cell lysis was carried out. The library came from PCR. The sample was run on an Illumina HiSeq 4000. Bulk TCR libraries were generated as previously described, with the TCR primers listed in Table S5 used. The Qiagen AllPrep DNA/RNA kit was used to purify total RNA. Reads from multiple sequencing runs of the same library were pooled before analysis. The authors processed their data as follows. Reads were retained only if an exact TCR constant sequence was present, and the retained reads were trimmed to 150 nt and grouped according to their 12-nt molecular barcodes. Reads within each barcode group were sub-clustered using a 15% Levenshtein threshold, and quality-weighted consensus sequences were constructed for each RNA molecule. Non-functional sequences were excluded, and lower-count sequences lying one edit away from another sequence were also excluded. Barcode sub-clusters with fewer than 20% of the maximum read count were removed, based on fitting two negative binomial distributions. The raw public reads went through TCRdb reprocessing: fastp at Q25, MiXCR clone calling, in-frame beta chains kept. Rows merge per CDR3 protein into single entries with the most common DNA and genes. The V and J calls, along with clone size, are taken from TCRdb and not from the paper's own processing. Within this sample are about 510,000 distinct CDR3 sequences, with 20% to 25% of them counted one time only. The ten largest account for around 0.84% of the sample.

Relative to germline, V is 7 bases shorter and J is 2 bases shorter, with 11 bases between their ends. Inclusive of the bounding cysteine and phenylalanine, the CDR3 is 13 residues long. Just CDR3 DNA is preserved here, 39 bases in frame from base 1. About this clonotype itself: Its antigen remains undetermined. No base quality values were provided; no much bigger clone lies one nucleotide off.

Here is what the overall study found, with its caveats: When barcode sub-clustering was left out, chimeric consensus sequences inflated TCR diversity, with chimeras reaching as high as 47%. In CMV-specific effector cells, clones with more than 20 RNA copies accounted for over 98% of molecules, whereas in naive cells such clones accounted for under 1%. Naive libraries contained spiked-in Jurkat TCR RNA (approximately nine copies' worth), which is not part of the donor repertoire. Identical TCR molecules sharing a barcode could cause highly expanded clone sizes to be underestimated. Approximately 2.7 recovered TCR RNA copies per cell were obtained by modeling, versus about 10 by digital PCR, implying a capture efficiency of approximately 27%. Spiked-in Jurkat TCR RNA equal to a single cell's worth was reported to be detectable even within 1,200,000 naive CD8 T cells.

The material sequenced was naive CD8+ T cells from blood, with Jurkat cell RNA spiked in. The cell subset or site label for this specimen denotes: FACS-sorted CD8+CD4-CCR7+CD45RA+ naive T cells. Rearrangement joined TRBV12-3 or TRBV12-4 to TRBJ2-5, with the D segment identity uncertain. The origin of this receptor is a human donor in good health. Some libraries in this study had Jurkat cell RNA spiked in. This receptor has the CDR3 CASTRMGQETQYF. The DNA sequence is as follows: TGTGCCAGCACCCGAATGGGTCAAGAGACCCAGTACTTC.